The 7 T cell receptor beta chains below all came from one sample that was sequenced in a study of post-analysis software for immune sequencing data. Study-level findings and limits: A handful of TRBV segments (TRBV5-6, TRBV5-1 and TRBV20-1 among them) occurred more frequently in patients than in controls.

The TCR beta cDNA libraries carried unique molecular identifiers. TCRdb analysed the PCR reads with MiXCR anew, one entry per CDR3 protein. The repertoire has 750,000 to 950,000 distinct CDR3 sequences, 35% to 55% of them found once; the top ten carry around 4.7%. Antigens of these TCRs are unknown. The specimen was blood. Receptor source: a girl between 5 and 17 years old with multiple sclerosis.

The chain joins TRBV6-1 to TRBJ2-3; D unresolved. This CDR3 is 17 amino acids long. V dropped 3 bases and J dropped 2 bases, with 18 bases sitting between them. Germline loops: CDR1 MNHNS, CDR2 SASEGT. CDR3 residues: CASSETYTAVTTDTQYF. CDR3 DNA: TGTGCCAGCAGTGAGACCTATACGGCGGTGACCACAGATACGCAGTATTTT.

The chain employs TRBV30 and TRBJ1-5; possibly TRBD1 for D (5 bases). This CDR3 contains 12 residues. V dropped 4 bases and J dropped 5 bases, with 9 bases sitting between them. From germline, CDR1 is GTSNPN and CDR2 SVGIG (reference sequence). This CDR3 reads CAWNRNDQPQHF. CDR3 DNA: TGTGCCTGGAACAGGAATGATCAGCCCCAGCATTTT.

The chain combines TRBV20-1 with TRBJ2-7; TRBD2 matches 10 bases. CDR3 length: 13 amino acids. The germline CDR1 and CDR2 sequences are DFQATT and SNEGSKA (reference sequence). Losses at the gene ends were 7 bases for V and 4 bases for J; bases not matched to a gene: 7. CDR3 coding DNA: TGCAGTGTTCTGACTAGCGGGCCGTACGAGCAGTACTTC. It is translated as CSVLTSGPYEQYF.

The chain combines TRBV12-3 or TRBV12-4 with TRBJ2-7, with D perhaps matching TRBD2 (6 bases). V shed 5 bases and J shed 5 bases, with 19 bases lying between them. The CDR3 runs 15 residues. The CDR3 here is CASSDPGTPSDEQYF. The CDR3 DNA follows: TGTGCCAGCAGTGATCCCGGGACTCCCTCGGACGAGCAGTACTTC.

In regard to this clonotype: A clone one base away is much larger, so this may be a read error. The chain employs TRBV24-1 and TRBJ1-2; D is unclear. Trimming took off 3 bases at V and 4 bases at J, with 8 bases between the two ends. Germline CDR1 and CDR2: KGHDR and SFDVKD. CDR3 size: 13 residues. CDR3 loop: CATSDADGYGYTF. The CDR3 bases are TGTGCCACCAGTGATGCGGACGGCTATGGCTACACCTTC.

The J gene is TRBJ1-5, the V gene TRBV12-3 or TRBV12-4; D might be TRBD1 (6 bases). CDR3 length: 12 amino acids. The germline V and J ends were trimmed by 4 bases and 9 bases, with 10 bases remaining between them. CDR3 protein: CASSSGARPQHF. For the CDR3, the DNA is TGTGCCAGCAGTTCGGGGGCTCGGCCCCAGCATTTT.

This clonotype was seen a handful of times. The genes are TRBV5-1 and TRBJ2-7, with D perhaps assigned TRBD1 or TRBD2 (5 bases each). CDR3 size: 15 residues. Germline CDR1 reads SGHRS; CDR2 reads YFSETQ. V was shortened by 5 bases and J by 2 bases, with 17 bases between the two germline ends. Written as DNA, the CDR3 is TGCGCCAGCAGGAGGGGTGAGAGGGTACCCTACGAGCAGTACTTC. Translated: CASRRGERVPYEQYF.